This T cell receptor (beta chain) derives from a study of technical replicates of blood from a handful of donors. Method: immunoSEQ multiplex PCR; TCRdb's copy keeps in-frame clones and lacks some. Of fewer than 75,000 clones listed, roughly 93% are singletons. This CDR3 spans 15 amino acids. This receptor was identified in a human donor in good health. This chain connects TRBV21-1 to TRBJ2-3; TRBD2 is the table's D call, not checked against the DNA. TRBV21-1 is flagged as a pseudogene. Sequenced sample: T cells isolated from PBMCs. In nucleotides, the CDR3 is TGTGCCAGCGCCACTAGCGGGGGGCCCACAGATACGCAGTATTTT. Translated: CASATSGGPTDTQYF.